This T cell receptor (beta chain) was sequenced in a study of T-cell memory formation after mild COVID-19. The CDR3 consists of 17 residues. V dropped 6 bases and J dropped 10; count of bases not matched to a gene: 19. Germline V gene sequence: CDR1 MDHEN, CDR2 SYDVKM. TCRdb passed the 5' RACE reads through MiXCR, listing each CDR3 protein once. Among some 88,000 distinct CDR3 sequences listed, approximately 23% were seen once. As to this clonotype: Its antigen is not identified.

Study-level findings and limits: Day 15 to 85 contracting clones showed balanced CD4/CD8; later expanders leaned CD4+. CM and EM subsets held most contracting CD4+ clones; EMRA held CD8+ ones.

The rearrangement uses TRBV28 and TRBJ1-4, with 8 nucleotides matching TRBD1. Sequencing was done on a sample of PBMCs or a T cell subset sorted from them (not recorded which). This clonotype was sampled from a man aged 18-30 years who had mild COVID-19 (a few samples of this study predate the infection). Cell type and time point are not known. CDR3 nucleotides: TGTGCCAGCAGCCCAACGTCACGTGGGACAGGCAAGGGAAAACTGTTTTTT. Protein: CASSPTSRGTGKGKLFF.